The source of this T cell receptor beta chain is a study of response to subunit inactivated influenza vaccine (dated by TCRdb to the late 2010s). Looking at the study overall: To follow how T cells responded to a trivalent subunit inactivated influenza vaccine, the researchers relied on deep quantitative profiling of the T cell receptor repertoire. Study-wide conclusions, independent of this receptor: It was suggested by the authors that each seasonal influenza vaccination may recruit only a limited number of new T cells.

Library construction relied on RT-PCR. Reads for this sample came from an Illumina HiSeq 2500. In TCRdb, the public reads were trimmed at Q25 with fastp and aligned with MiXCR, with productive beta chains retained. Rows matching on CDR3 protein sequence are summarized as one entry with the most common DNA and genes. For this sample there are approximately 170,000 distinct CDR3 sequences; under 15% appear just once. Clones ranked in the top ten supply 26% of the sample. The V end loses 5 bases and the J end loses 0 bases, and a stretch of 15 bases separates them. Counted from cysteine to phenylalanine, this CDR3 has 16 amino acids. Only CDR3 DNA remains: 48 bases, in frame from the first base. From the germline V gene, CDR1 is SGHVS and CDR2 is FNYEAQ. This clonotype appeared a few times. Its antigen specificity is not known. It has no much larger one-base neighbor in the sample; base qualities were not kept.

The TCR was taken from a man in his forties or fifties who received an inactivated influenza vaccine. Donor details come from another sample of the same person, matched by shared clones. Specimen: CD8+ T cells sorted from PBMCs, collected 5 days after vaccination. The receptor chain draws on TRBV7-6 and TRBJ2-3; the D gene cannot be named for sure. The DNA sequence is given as TGTGCCAGCAGCCATACCAGCTCAGTTAGCACAGATACGCAGTATTTT. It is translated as CASSHTSSVSTDTQYF.